This TCR beta chain was retrieved from a study of metastatic and nonmetastatic thyroid tumors. Study in general: It was across blood and tumor or nodule tissue from malignant and benign thyroid patients that repertoires were compared.

Findings of the study overall: Significantly higher TCR beta diversity was reportedly seen in malignant thyroid tumors than benign nodules, in blood and tumor.

Patients were all untreated before their thyroid surgery. As concerns this clone: Its antigen is not known.

The authors' processing: Clinicopathological groups of papillary thyroid cancer showed CDR3 differences that were used to build a distant-metastasis classifier. Using MiXCR, TCRdb re-called clones from the PCR reads. The V and J calls and clone size are TCRdb's, not the authors'. Seen here are over 9,500 clones, under 35% observed once, and the top ten hold over 15%. What was sequenced was tumor tissue. The clonotype comes from a female donor with papillary thyroid cancer or a benign thyroid nodule (not recorded which). Some clones in this sample may be carry-over from other donors' samples.

The DNA for the CDR3 is TGCGCCAGCAGAACCGGGACAGCTAACACCGGGGAGCTGTTTTTT. Protein: CASRTGTANTGELFF. The chain employs TRBV5-1 and TRBJ2-2, with 7 bases matching TRBD1. Germline CDR1 reads SGHRS; CDR2 reads YFSETQ. V gave up 5 bases and J gave up 2 bases; unmatched junction bases: 6. CDR3 length equals 15 residues.